This entry lists 26 T cell receptor beta chains sequenced from one sample in a study of early T cells in non-severe SARS-CoV-2 infection. TCRdb re-derived calls from the 5' RACE reads in MiXCR, one entry per CDR3 protein. The repertoire holds about 64,000 distinct CDR3 sequences, around 4.7% seen once, with approximately 4.9% in the top ten. The source material was whole blood. The receptors come from an adult who was a healthcare worker with PCR-confirmed SARS-CoV-2 infection or an uninfected control (not recorded which).

The chain has TRBV7-2 and TRBJ2-3; D is uncertain. The CDR3 totals 13 residues. Germline V lookup: CDR1 SGHTA, CDR2 FQGNSA. The germline V and J ends were trimmed by 3 bases and 4 bases, with 8 bases remaining between them. CDR3 loop: CASSLGSADTQYF. In DNA form, the CDR3 reads TGTGCCAGCAGCTTGGGCTCCGCAGATACGCAGTATTTT.

This clonotype has ten or more counts. The chain employs TRBV5-1 and TRBJ2-1, with 10 bases matching TRBD2. With V trimmed by 0 bases and J by 6 bases, 6 bases remained unmatched. The CDR3 is 16 residues long. From germline, CDR1 is SGHRS and CDR2 YFSETQ. CDR3 nucleotide sequence: TGCGCCAGCAGCTTGGTCCTAAGCGGGGGGGCCAATGAGCAGTTCTTC. It codes for CASSLVLSGGANEQFF.

This clonotype was found many times. The chain carries TRBV25-1 and TRBJ1-3; tentative D call: TRBD1 (6 bases). V gave up 4 bases and J gave up 10 bases, with 17 bases separating them. Germline loops: CDR1 MGHDK, CDR2 SYGVNS. CDR3 length: 14 amino acids. The CDR3 here is CASSVEGGRGTIYF. The CDR3 nucleotides are TGTGCCAGCAGTGTTGAGGGGGGCCGAGGGACCATATATTTT.

This clonotype was seen many times. The germline gene is not matched at one end of the junction; a read error may be the cause. The V gene is TRBV20-1, the J gene TRBJ2-5; TRBD2 aligns across 10 bases. CDR3 size: 15 residues. Germline assignment: CDR1 DFQATT and CDR2 SNEGSKA (reference sequence). The CDR3 here is CSTSTSGNVRETQYF. In nucleotides, the CDR3 is TGCAGTACTAGTACTAGCGGGAACGTAAGAGAGACCCAGTACTTC.

The sample holds many counts of this clonotype. This chain links TRBV12-3 or TRBV12-4 with TRBJ2-1, with 7 bases fitting TRBD2. V was pared by 2 bases and J by 9 bases, with 10 bases of the junction left unmatched. This CDR3 has 15 residues. The CDR3 DNA sequence: TGTGCCAGCAGTTTACGGACTAGTGATAGGGGTGAGCAGTTCTTC. Amino acids: CASSLRTSDRGEQFF.

This chain connects TRBV25-1 to TRBJ1-4; D remains unclear. Trimming cost V 4 bases and J 8 bases, with 11 bases left between them. Germline V gene lookup returns CDR1 MGHDK and CDR2 SYGVNS. The CDR3 spans 13 residues. CDR3 coding DNA: TGTGCCAGCAGTGTGCCGGGCAACGAAAAACTGTTTTTT. Translated: CASSVPGNEKLFF.

This clonotype was seen a few times. The CDR3 loop reads CSVATDNSYNEQFF. CDR3 in DNA: TGCAGCGTTGCTACGGACAATTCCTACAATGAGCAGTTCTTC. The chain employs TRBV29-1 and TRBJ2-1; a possible D gene is TRBD1 (5 bases). Trimming removed 4 bases at V and 1 base at J, with 11 bases between. CDR3 length equals 14 residues. From germline, CDR1 is SQVTM and CDR2 ANQGSEA.

This clonotype has ten or more counts. The chain uses TRBV4-2 and TRBJ2-2; 14 positions match TRBD2. The germline V gene encodes CDR1 LGHNA and CDR2 YNFKEQ. J gave up 1 base and V 4 bases, and 11 bases lay outside the gene matches. This CDR3 spans 20 amino acids. CDR3 amino acids: CASSRETGLAGARNTGELFF. CDR3 sequence (DNA): TGTGCCAGCAGCCGAGAGACGGGACTAGCGGGGGCCAGGAACACCGGGGAGCTGTTTTTT.

V is TRBV2 and J is TRBJ2-7, with unresolved D. V was pared by 8 bases and J by 1 base, with 15 bases between. The CDR3 has 14 amino acids. CDR1 is SNHLY, CDR2 FYNNEI, per germline. The CDR3 bases are TGTGCCAGCCAGAACTCCATGGGTTCCTACGAGCAGTACTTC. Protein sequence: CASQNSMGSYEQYF.

The genes are TRBV20-1 and TRBJ2-7; weak D call: TRBD2 (6 bases). The CDR3 consists of 15 residues. Trimming shortened V by 1 base and J by 2 bases, and 15 bases separated the two germline ends. Germline CDR1 DFQATT, CDR2 SNEGSKA (reference sequence). The DNA for the CDR3 is TGCAGTGCTAGAGTCCCCATCGCTAGCGCCTACGAGCAGTACTTC. It specifies CSARVPIASAYEQYF.

This clonotype was seen at least ten times. The chain recombines TRBV6-5 with TRBJ1-2; D is ambiguous. The germline V gene encodes CDR1 MNHEY and CDR2 SVGAGI. This CDR3 has 15 residues. The ends were cut back, 0 bases at V and 0 bases at J, with 8 bases in the middle. DNA of the CDR3: TGTGCCAGCAGTTACTCGGGCATTTCTAACTATGGCTACACCTTC. Protein: CASSYSGISNYGYTF.

This clonotype was seen many times. This chain joins TRBV29-1 and TRBJ1-3; the D gene is possibly TRBD1 (5 bases). CDR1 SQVTM and CDR2 ANQGSEA come from the germline V gene. The CDR3 has 15 amino acids. V dropped 1 base and J dropped 5 bases, with 15 bases sitting between them. The CDR3 region has the DNA TGCAGCGTTGAAGGACATGCCGGGGGGAGAAACACCATATATTTT. Its protein product is CSVEGHAGGRNTIYF.

V is TRBV3-1 and J is TRBJ2-7, with a weak D call TRBD2 (5 bases). This CDR3 spans 13 amino acids. Germline V gives CDR1 LGHDT, CDR2 YNNKEL (reference sequence). Trimming cost V 5 bases and J 10 bases, with 18 bases left between them. The CDR3 sequence is CASSSKAAESQYF. The CDR3 DNA reads TGTGCCAGCAGCTCGAAAGCGGCGGAGTCCCAGTACTTC.

The chain combines TRBV20-1 with TRBJ2-7, with TRBD1 matching 8 bases. The trim removed 6 bases at V and 5 bases at J, leaving 9 bases unmatched. Germline V lookup: CDR1 DFQATT, CDR2 SNEGSKA (reference sequence). The CDR3 has 13 amino acids. CDR3 nucleotides: TGCAGTGCGGCGACAGGGGCGTCCCACGAGCAGTACTTC. This gives the protein CSAATGASHEQYF.

This clonotype was counted at least ten times. J is TRBJ2-2 and V is TRBV7-2, with D hard to call. This CDR3 region has 15 residues. V was trimmed by 6 bases and J by 5 bases, leaving 16 bases between them. Germline values: CDR1 SGHTA, CDR2 FQGNSA. The DNA of the CDR3 is TGTGCCAGCAGATCCGACTGGCCGCCAACCGGGGAGCTGTTTTTT. This gives the protein CASRSDWPPTGELFF.

The rearrangement links TRBV7-9 to TRBJ2-7, with D perhaps TRBD2 (6 bases). Germline V gene data show CDR1 as SEHNR and CDR2 as FQNEAQ (reference sequence). The CDR3 has 14 amino acids. The ends were cut back, 4 bases at V and 9 bases at J, with 19 bases in the middle. The DNA for the CDR3 is TGTGCCAGCAGCTCCAAAGGCGGGGCACACGGGCAGTACTTC. This codes for CASSSKGGAHGQYF.

The chain uses TRBV11-2 and TRBJ1-1, with 7 bases lining up with TRBD1. Germline CDR1 is SGHAT and CDR2 is FQNNGV. V trimming: 5 bases; J trimming: 4 bases; junction bases outside the gene matches: 7. The CDR3 runs 14 residues. CDR3 residues: CASSPGQSSTEAFF. In DNA, the CDR3 is TGTGCCAGCAGCCCGGGACAGTCGAGCACTGAAGCTTTCTTT.

This clonotype was observed at least ten times. The gene calls are TRBV25-1 and TRBJ1-2, with a weak D call TRBD1 (6 bases). Germline V gene lookup returns CDR1 MGHDK and CDR2 SYGVNS. The CDR3 consists of 12 residues. V was clipped by 6 bases and J by 4 bases, with 9 bases between them. The CDR3 sequence: CASRKDSYGYTF. The CDR3 bases are TGTGCCAGCAGGAAGGACAGCTATGGCTACACCTTC.

This clonotype was detected many times. V usage is TRBV18 and J usage is TRBJ2-7; D is unclear. This CDR3 is 12 amino acids long. CDR1 and CDR2 from the germline V gene are KGHSH and LQKENI. V was clipped by 2 bases and J by 5 bases, with 7 bases between them. The CDR3 coding sequence is TGTGCCAGCTCACCAACGAAGGACGAGCAGTACTTC. Encoded protein: CASSPTKDEQYF.

This clonotype has a handful of counts. This chain joins TRBV11-2 and TRBJ2-1, with 10 nucleotides matching TRBD2. Looked up from germline, CDR1 is SGHAT and CDR2 is FQNNGV. The CDR3 sequence is 14 residues long. J lost 8 bases, V lost 6 bases, and 7 bases had no gene match. The DNA for the CDR3 is TGTGCCAGCAGTCAACACCTAGCGGGAGATGAGCAGTTCTTC. Translating gives CASSQHLAGDEQFF.

This clonotype was recorded many times. The chain joins TRBV20-1 to TRBJ1-2, with 8 bases lining up with TRBD1. Germline loops: CDR1 DFQATT, CDR2 SNEGSKA (reference sequence). Trimming took 5 bases from V and 6 from J; bases not matched to a gene: 5. CDR3 size: 12 residues. The DNA for the CDR3 is TGCAGTGCTGGGACAGGAATCGATGGCTACACCTTC. It encodes CSAGTGIDGYTF.

This clonotype was found many times. The chain carries TRBV7-9 and TRBJ2-6, with D unresolved. The CDR3 extends over 18 amino acids. Germline values: CDR1 SEHNR, CDR2 FQNEAQ (reference sequence). Trimming removed 1 base at V and 2 bases at J, with 15 bases between. Here the CDR3 reads CASSLVAGLGTGANVLTF. The DNA of the CDR3 is TGTGCCAGCAGCTTAGTAGCCGGATTAGGGACTGGGGCCAACGTCCTGACTTTC. The full variable domain, with the rest looked up from reference TRBV7-9 and TRBJ2-6, is DTGVSQNPRHKITKRGQNVTFRCDPISEHNRLYWYRQTLGQGPEFLTYFQNEAQLEKSRLLSDRFSAERPKGSFSTLEIQRTEQGDSAMYLCASSLVAGLGTGANVLTFGAGSRLTVL.

This clonotype was counted ten times or more. The rearrangement links TRBV11-2 to TRBJ2-4; the D is unclear. Trimming removed 5 bases at V and 10 bases at J, with 9 bases between. CDR3 length: 11 residues. Germline CDR1 and CDR2: SGHAT and FQNNGV. CDR3 protein: CASSQSSIQYF. As DNA, the CDR3 is TGTGCCAGCAGCCAATCTAGTATTCAGTACTTC.

This clonotype occurred many times. V usage is TRBV7-9 and J usage is TRBJ2-3; TRBD1 or TRBD2 may be the D gene (5 bases each). Germline assignment: CDR1 SEHNR and CDR2 FQNEAQ (reference sequence). The CDR3 is 15 amino acids. The V gene lost 2 bases and the J gene lost 4 bases, with 13 bases spanning the gap. In DNA form, the CDR3 reads TGTGCCAGCAGCTTAAGAGGGGCGACGGCAGATACGCAGTATTTT. The encoded protein is CASSLRGATADTQYF.

The rearrangement uses TRBV18 and TRBJ1-6, with 7 bases fitting TRBD1. Germline V CDR1 and CDR2: KGHSH, LQKENI. The CDR3 loop spans 16 amino acids. Trimming took 5 bases from V and 10 from J; bases not matched to a gene: 14. The CDR3 DNA follows: TGTGCCAGCTCATCGCGGACAGGTGGCGTGAAGTCACCCCTCCACTTT. This sequence encodes CASSSRTGGVKSPLHF.

This clonotype came up many times. The chain uses TRBV29-1 and TRBJ2-3; D ambiguous. CDR1 is SQVTM, CDR2 ANQGSEA, per germline. Trimming removed 4 bases from V and 0 bases from J, with 5 bases in between. CDR3 length: 12 amino acids. The CDR3 sequence is CSVGQSTDTQYF. CDR3 DNA sequence: TGCAGCGTTGGGCAGAGCACAGATACGCAGTATTTT.